These T cell receptor beta chains were read from a single sample in a study of identifying expanded T cells in peripheral blood. TCRdb's copy holds only in-frame clones and misses some; the assay was immunoSEQ multiplex PCR. The table includes about 58,000 clones, approximately 80% detected once. What was sequenced was blood. Receptors were obtained from a person between 18 and 75 years old in good health. Each CDR3 is given without its conserved first and last residue. Fields, in order: J gene, V gene, CDR3 protein.

TRBJ2-1 TRBV15 ATSRGRINEQF
TRBJ1-1 TRBV6-6 ASRRDTADGVEAF
TRBJ2-5 TRBV25-1 ASSALQAQETQY
TRBJ2-1 TRBV12-5 ASAPGQGAFNEQF
TRBJ2-5 TRBV30 AWSYRQGKETQY
TRBJ1-2 TRBV5-1 ASRYDRGYGYT
TRBJ2-1 TRBV7-9 ASSLEGGQGGEQF
TRBJ2-7 TRBV2 ASSPGGRSYEQY
TRBJ2-2 TRBV11-2 ASSLALEGLTGELF
TRBJ2-1 TRBV7-2 ASSRQTSRGLGEQF